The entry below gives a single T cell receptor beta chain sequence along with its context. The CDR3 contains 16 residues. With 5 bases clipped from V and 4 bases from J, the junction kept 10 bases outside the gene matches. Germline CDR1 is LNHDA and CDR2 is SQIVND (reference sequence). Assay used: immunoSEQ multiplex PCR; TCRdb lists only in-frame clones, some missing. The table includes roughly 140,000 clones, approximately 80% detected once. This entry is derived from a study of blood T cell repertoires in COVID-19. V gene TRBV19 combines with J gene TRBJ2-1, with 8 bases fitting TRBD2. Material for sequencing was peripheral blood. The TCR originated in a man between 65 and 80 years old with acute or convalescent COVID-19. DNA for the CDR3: TGTGCCAGTAGTTCCCCACTAGCGGACGTATACAATGAGCAGTTCTTC. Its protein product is CASSSPLADVYNEQFF.